The rows below give T cell receptor beta chains drawn from one sample of a study of T cells after yellow fever vaccination. TCRdb redid the calling of the 5' RACE reads with MiXCR, one entry per CDR3 protein. The sample lists about 340,000 distinct CDR3 sequences; about 8.7% were seen once. The sample in question was PBMCs, obtained on the day of the first yellow fever vaccination. The source of these receptors is a man aged 18 to 30 who received the YFV17D yellow fever vaccine. The CDR3 runs from the conserved cysteine through the conserved F or W. Each record gives: CDR3 length, clone size, D gene, V gene, J gene, CDR3 DNA, CDR3 protein. The D gene is left open where the match is weak. Only some rows state a clone size, as once, few, many or a class for expanded clones.

>18|few|TRBD1|TRBV6-5|TRBJ2-1
TGTGCCAGCAGTTACTTTCAGGCGGTGGCAGGGGGCTTCGATGAGCAGTTCTTC
CASSYFQAVAGGFDEQFF
>13|many|.|TRBV24-1|TRBJ2-2
TGTGCCACCAGGGGGCCAGGAACCGGGGAGCTGTTTTTT
CATRGPGTGELFF
>14|few|.|TRBV10-3|TRBJ2-3
TGTGCCATCCGACACGGGCCTAGCACAGATACGCAGTATTTT
CAIRHGPSTDTQYF
>11|few|.|TRBV19|TRBJ2-1
TGTGCCAGTAGTATCAGGGTTAAGCAGTTCTTC
CASSIRVKQFF
>15|few|TRBD1|TRBV5-1|TRBJ1-1
TGCGCCAGCAGCTTATACGGGACAGGGGTCACTGAAGCTTTCTTT
CASSLYGTGVTEAFF
>15|few|TRBD2|TRBV5-1|TRBJ2-5
TGCGCCAGCAGCTGGGGTCGCGGGGGGGAGGAGACCCAGTACTTC
CASSWGRGGEETQYF
>13|few|TRBD2|TRBV7-9|TRBJ2-1
TGTGCCAGCAGCTTGGGACTAGCGAACGAGCAGTTCTTC
CASSLGLANEQFF
>13|few|.|TRBV7-3|TRBJ2-3
TGTGCCAGCAGCTGGACAGATGCAGATACGCAGTATTTT
CASSWTDADTQYF
>16|few|TRBD1|TRBV7-2|TRBJ2-1
TGTGCCAGCAGCTTGACAGGGGGTTCCGTCTACAATGAGCAGTTCTTC
CASSLTGGSVYNEQFF
>19|.|.|TRBV10-3|TRBJ2-1
TGTGCCATCAGTGACCCCGGATCTTCTGTGGCAGGACTATACAATGAGCAGTTCTTC
CAISDPGSSVAGLYNEQFF
>15|few|.|TRBV4-1|TRBJ2-5
TGCGCCAGCACTCCAATTGCGGGGATCCAAGAGACCCAGTACTTC
CASTPIAGIQETQYF
>15|many|TRBD1|TRBV4-3|TRBJ2-7
TGCGCCAGCAGCCAAGACATAGGACAGGCCCACGAGCAGTACTTC
CASSQDIGQAHEQYF
>14|.|TRBD1|TRBV5-1|TRBJ2-5
TGCGCCAGCAGCCCGGGACAGGTGAAAGAGACCCAGTACTTC
CASSPGQVKETQYF
>14|.|.|TRBV28|TRBJ1-2
TGTGCCAGCACCCCGGACAGATTCAACTATGGCTACACCTTC
CASTPDRFNYGYTF
>16|many|TRBD1|TRBV11-2|TRBJ2-2
TGTGCCAGCAGCTTGGCTGGACAGGGTAATGACGGGGAGCTGTTTTTT
CASSLAGQGNDGELFF
>14|few|.|TRBV7-2|TRBJ2-2
TGTGCCAGCAGCATCAGCCATGCCGCCGGGGAGCTGTTTTTT
CASSISHAAGELFF
>13|.|.|TRBV6-2/TRBV6-3|TRBJ1-2
TGTGCCAGCAGGGCGGACAGTTCGCAAGGCTACACCTTC
CASRADSSQGYTF
>15|.|.|TRBV6-2/TRBV6-3|TRBJ2-6
TGTGCCAGCAGTTTTCGGGGAATTGGGGCCAACGTCCTGACTTTC
CASSFRGIGANVLTF
>13|few|.|TRBV5-1|TRBJ2-2
TGCGCCAGCAGCCTGGAAGTAGTCGGGGAGCTGTTTTTT
CASSLEVVGELFF
>14|.|.|TRBV4-1|TRBJ1-1
TGCGCCAGCAGCCCCCACGACAGGCTCGTCGAAGCTTTCTTT
CASSPHDRLVEAFF
>13|.|TRBD2|TRBV30|TRBJ2-5
TGTGCCTGGAGCCCCAATCGGGGGGGGACCCAGTACTTC
CAWSPNRGGTQYF
>15|.|.|TRBV5-1|TRBJ1-5
TGCGCCAGCAGCTTGGATATGGGGGCGGGGCAGCCCCAGCATTTT
CASSLDMGAGQPQHF
>15|many|TRBD2|TRBV19|TRBJ2-1
TGTGCCAGTAGTTCAGGAGCGGGGTCGATTGAGGAGCAGTTCTTC
CASSSGAGSIEEQFF
>14|few|.|TRBV27|TRBJ2-3
TGTGCCAGCAGTTTGGGAAGCATCACGGATACGCAGTATTTT
CASSLGSITDTQYF
>19|few|.|TRBV4-1|TRBJ1-5
TGCGCCAGCAGCCAAGACCGGACCCCATACCGGGGGCTCGGTCAGCCCCAGCATTTT
CASSQDRTPYRGLGQPQHF
>14|.|.|TRBV20-1|TRBJ2-5
TGCAGTGCTAGAAGTACAGGGTATGGGGAGACCCAGTACTTC
CSARSTGYGETQYF
>14|.|TRBD1|TRBV12-3/TRBV12-4|TRBJ1-1
TGTGTCAGCAGCGCAACAGGGGGTTTCACTGAAGCTTTCTTT
CVSSATGGFTEAFF
>15|.|TRBD1|TRBV19|TRBJ1-1
TGTGCCAGTAGTGCTTCCGGGACAGAGAACACTGAAGCTTTCTTT
CASSASGTENTEAFF
>16|few|TRBD2|TRBV9|TRBJ2-5
TGTGCCAGCAGCGCCCAGACCGGGGGGATCCAAGAGACCCAGTACTTC
CASSAQTGGIQETQYF
>15|many|.|TRBV28|TRBJ1-2
TGTGCCAGCAGTCCCCCCCCGCTACCCTTACATGGCTACACCTTC
CASSPPPLPLHGYTF
>14|many|TRBD1|TRBV7-9|TRBJ2-7
TGTGCCAGCAGCAAAGACAGGGGCACCTACGAGCAGTACTTC
CASSKDRGTYEQYF
>14|few|.|TRBV5-4|TRBJ2-1
TGTGCCAGCAGCTACGGACCAGGGATCAATGAGCAGTTCTTC
CASSYGPGINEQFF
>13|.|.|TRBV7-2|TRBJ1-5
TGTGCCAGCAGCTTAGACGCTGGCCAGCCCCAGCATTTT
CASSLDAGQPQHF
>16|many|.|TRBV4-1|TRBJ1-5
TGCGCCAGCAGCCAAGATGGCCATTATAGCAATCAGCCCCAGCATTTT
CASSQDGHYSNQPQHF
>13|few|.|TRBV4-2|TRBJ2-2
TGTGCCAGCAGCCAAGCCACCACCGGGGAGCTGTTTTTT
CASSQATTGELFF
>16|.|TRBD2|TRBV7-2|TRBJ2-1
TGTGCCAGCAGCCTATGGACTAGCGGGGCCCCCGGTGAGCAGTTCTTC
CASSLWTSGAPGEQFF
>15|.|TRBD1|TRBV7-9|TRBJ2-1
TGTGCCAGCAGCTTAATCCAGGGGGCGGGCAATGAGCAGTTCTTC
CASSLIQGAGNEQFF
>12|few|.|TRBV7-2|TRBJ2-7
TGTGCCAGCAGCCAAATGACCTACGAGCAGTACTTC
CASSQMTYEQYF
>13|.|.|TRBV19|TRBJ1-4
TGTGCCACTGAAGCCAGGGCCGGAGAAAAACTGTTTTTT
CATEARAGEKLFF
>17|.|.|TRBV25-1|TRBJ1-6
TGTGCCAGCAGTGAATATCCCCAGGGAGGGGAACATTCACCCCTCCACTTT
CASSEYPQGGEHSPLHF
>14|.|.|TRBV10-3|TRBJ2-6
TGTGCCATCAGTCCAGGCTCTGGGGCCAACGTCCTGACTTTC
CAISPGSGANVLTF
>16|.|.|TRBV18|TRBJ2-2
TGTGCCAGCTCACCACCGACGGGCGCCGGCACCGGGGAGCTGTTTTTT
CASSPPTGAGTGELFF
>14|.|.|TRBV7-9|TRBJ1-5
TGTGCCAGCAGCCGAGGGCCTCAGGGGCAGCCCCAGCATTTT
CASSRGPQGQPQHF
>17|.|.|TRBV7-3|TRBJ2-1
TGTGCCAGCAGCCCCTCCTTCGGCGGGGTCCCGGGGAATGAGCAGTTCTTC
CASSPSFGGVPGNEQFF
>18|few|TRBD1|TRBV6-1|TRBJ2-6
TGTGCCAGCAGAACTACTCCGGGACAGGGGGCCGGGGCCAACGTCCTGACTTTC
CASRTTPGQGAGANVLTF
>16|.|.|TRBV3-1|TRBJ2-3
TGTGCCAGCAGCCAAGGAGTAGCGGAAAGCACAGATACGCAGTATTTT
CASSQGVAESTDTQYF
>12|many|.|TRBV12-3/TRBV12-4|TRBJ2-5
TGTGCCAGCAGTTCCGGGGGAGAGACCCAGTACTTC
CASSSGGETQYF
>15|few|.|TRBV10-1|TRBJ1-1
TGCGCCAGCAGTGAGGGGAGGGCCCTGAACACTGAAGCTTTCTTT
CASSEGRALNTEAFF
>14|few|TRBD1|TRBV20-1|TRBJ1-4
TGCAGTGCTATCACCGGGACAGGGGGTGAAAAACTGTTTTTT
CSAITGTGGEKLFF
>15|.|.|TRBV12-3/TRBV12-4|TRBJ2-6
TGTGCCAGCAGTTTAGTAGGGGCCGGGGCCAACGTCCTGACTTTC
CASSLVGAGANVLTF
>15|many|TRBD2|TRBV4-3|TRBJ2-1
TGCGCCAGCAGCCAAGATTGGACTAGCGGCTATGAGCAGTTCTTC
CASSQDWTSGYEQFF
>14|few|TRBD2|TRBV6-1|TRBJ2-1
TGTGCCAGCAGGCGGGGGGGGGCCTACAATGAGCAGTTCTTC
CASRRGGAYNEQFF
>12|few|.|TRBV3-1|TRBJ2-7
TGTGCCAGCAGCCAGTCTAGTGACGAGCAGTACTTC
CASSQSSDEQYF
>14|.|.|TRBV6-1|TRBJ2-6
TGTGCCAGCACCACAAATTCTGGGGCCAACGTCCTGACTTTC
CASTTNSGANVLTF
>13|.|.|TRBV6-6|TRBJ1-1
TGTGCCAGCAGTTTTATACCGCGGGGTGAAGCTTTCTTT
CASSFIPRGEAFF
>16|.|.|TRBV6-1|TRBJ2-5
TGTGCCAGCAAGGTGGGGGCAGGTTACCACGGAGAGACCCAGTACTTC
CASKVGAGYHGETQYF
>17|.|TRBD1|TRBV20-1|TRBJ2-2
TGCAGTGCTAGAGATCTTCGGGACAGGGTTCTGGCCGGGGAGCTGTTTTTT
CSARDLRDRVLAGELFF
>13|few|TRBD1|TRBV5-1|TRBJ2-1
TGCGCCAGCAGCGGACAGGGCGACAATGAGCAGTTCTTC
CASSGQGDNEQFF
>15|many|.|TRBV7-2|TRBJ2-3
TGTGCCAGCAGCTCCAGGGACGGTCGCACAGATACGCAGTATTTT
CASSSRDGRTDTQYF
>15|.|.|TRBV4-1|TRBJ1-6
TGCGCCAGCAGCCAAGAAGAGGTGGGGAATTCACCCCTCCACTTT
CASSQEEVGNSPLHF